One sample yielded the 9 T cell receptor beta chains listed below, sequenced in a study of blood T cell repertoires in COVID-19. Some clones are missing from TCRdb's copy, which holds only in-frame ones; the method was immunoSEQ multiplex PCR. Of tens of thousands of clones in the sample, over 75% were seen once. The sample consisted of peripheral blood. These receptors were obtained from a man aged 70 or older in a cohort sampled during active COVID-19.

This chain links TRBV5-1 with TRBJ2-1, with 10 bases that match TRBD1. Germline loops: CDR1 SGHRS, CDR2 YFSETQ. V trimming: 0 bases; J trimming: 4 bases; junction bases outside the gene matches: 1. The CDR3 covers 15 residues. This chain's CDR3 is CASSLGGQGYNEQFF. CDR3 DNA sequence: TGCGCCAGCAGCTTGGGGGGACAGGGGTACAATGAGCAGTTCTTC. Full variable domain (outside the CDR3, taken from reference TRBV5-1 and TRBJ2-1): KAGVTQTPRYLIKTRGQQVTLSCSPISGHRSVSWYQQTPGQGLQFLFEYFSETQRNKGNFPGRFSGRQFSNSRSEMNVSTLELGDSALYLCASSLGGQGYNEQFFGPGTRLTVL.

V and J are TRBV5-1 and TRBJ2-3; D is undetermined. V shed 0 bases and J shed 1 base, with 9 bases lying between them. From germline, CDR1 is SGHRS and CDR2 YFSETQ. CDR3 length equals 15 residues. The CDR3 DNA follows: TGCGCCAGCAGCTTGGTTTCGCCGGGCACAGATACGCAGTATTTT. Protein: CASSLVSPGTDTQYF.

V gene TRBV9 combines with J gene TRBJ2-2; TRBD1 aligns across 8 bases. This CDR3 comprises 17 residues. Germline CDR1 and CDR2: SGDLS and YYNGEE. Trimming took 2 bases from V and 7 from J; bases not matched to a gene: 13. CDR3 sequence (DNA): TGTGCCAGCAGCGTTCGCTTGACAGGGGCCTACGGCGGGGAGCTGTTTTTT. This translates into CASSVRLTGAYGGELFF.

Written as DNA, the CDR3 is TGTGCCAGCTCAGCGCAGACGGGATCCTACGAGCAGTACTTC. Its translation is CASSAQTGSYEQYF. V usage is TRBV18 and J usage is TRBJ2-7; D is possibly TRBD2 (5 bases). From germline, CDR1 is KGHSH and CDR2 LQKENI. V lost 5 bases and J lost 1, with 12 bases in between. The CDR3 length is 14 residues.

This chain links TRBV7-9 with TRBJ2-3, with 12 bases matching TRBD2. This CDR3 comprises 17 residues. The V gene end was trimmed by 4 bases and the J gene end by 3 bases; junction bases not matched to a gene: 8. Germline assignment: CDR1 SEHNR and CDR2 FQNEAQ (reference sequence). The CDR3 coding sequence is TGTGCCAGCAGCTCCTCCCGACTAGCGGGAGTGACAGATACGCAGTATTTT. Its translation is CASSSSRLAGVTDTQYF.

The V gene is TRBV7-8, the J gene TRBJ2-2; TRBD1 aligns across 9 bases. The CDR3 runs to 14 residues. After removal of 7 bases from V and 5 bases from J, the junction contained 5 bases not matched to a gene. CDR1 is SGHVS, CDR2 FQNEAQ, per germline. The CDR3 sequence: CASIGTGHTGELFF. In DNA form, the CDR3 reads TGTGCCAGCATCGGGACAGGGCATACCGGGGAGCTGTTTTTT. Using reference TRBV7-8 and TRBJ2-2 for the parts outside the CDR3, the full variable domain is GAGVSQSPRYKVAKRGQDVALRCDPISGHVSLFWYQQALGQGPEFLTYFQNEAQLDKSGLPSDRFFAERPEGSVSTLKIQRTQQEDSAVYLCASIGTGHTGELFFGEGSRLTVL.

The rearrangement links TRBV7-9 to TRBJ1-4; 9 bases are shared with TRBD1. Trimming at V came to 5 bases and at J to 0 bases, leaving 7 bases not matched to a gene. Germline lookup yields CDR1 SEHNR and CDR2 FQNEAQ (reference sequence). The CDR3 loop spans 17 amino acids. CDR3 nucleotide sequence: TGTGCCAGCAGCCTTGGGACAGGGACGACAACTAATGAAAAACTGTTTTTT. Its translation: CASSLGTGTTTNEKLFF.

The chain recombines TRBV6-5 with TRBJ1-4; D is perhaps TRBD1 (5 bases). Trimming took 4 bases from V and 4 from J, leaving 10 bases between them. The CDR3 has 14 amino acids. Germline CDR1 is MNHEY and CDR2 is SVGAGI. The CDR3 loop is CASSLGRNNEKLFF. The CDR3 DNA reads as TGTGCCAGCAGTTTGGGGCGAAATAATGAAAAACTGTTTTTT.

The rearrangement joins TRBV5-1 to TRBJ2-7; TRBD1 matches at 7 bases. V lost 1 base, J lost 2 bases, and 3 bases stayed unmatched. CDR3 length equals 14 residues. The germline V gene has CDR1 SGHRS and CDR2 YFSETQ. The CDR3 sequence: CASSLWTGAYEQYF. As DNA, the CDR3 is TGCGCCAGCAGCTTGTGGACAGGAGCCTACGAGCAGTACTTC.